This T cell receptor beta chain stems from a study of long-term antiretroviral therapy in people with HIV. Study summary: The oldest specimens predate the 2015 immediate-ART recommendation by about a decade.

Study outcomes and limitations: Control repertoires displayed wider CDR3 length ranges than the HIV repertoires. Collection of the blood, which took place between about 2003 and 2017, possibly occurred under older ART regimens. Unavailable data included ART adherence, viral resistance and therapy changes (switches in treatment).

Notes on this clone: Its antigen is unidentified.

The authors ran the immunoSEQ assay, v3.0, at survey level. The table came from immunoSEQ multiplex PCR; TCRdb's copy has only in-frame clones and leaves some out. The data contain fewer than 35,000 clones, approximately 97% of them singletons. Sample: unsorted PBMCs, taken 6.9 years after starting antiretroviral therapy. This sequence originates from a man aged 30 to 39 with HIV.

CDR3 in DNA: TGTGCCACCAGCAGAGATGTGGGGGGGGGCTACGAGCAGTACTTC. Encoded protein: CATSRDVGGGYEQYF. V is TRBV15 and J is TRBJ2-7; 7 nucleotides line up with TRBD2. This CDR3 has 15 amino acids. Germline trimming cut 0 bases from V and 3 bases from J; bases unmatched to any gene: 5. Germline CDR1 is LNHNV and CDR2 is YYDKDF (reference sequence).